This T cell receptor beta chain was captured by sequencing in a study of neurological immune-mediated disorders. Broader study findings: None of the CDR3 amino acid sequences of expanded clones recurred across subjects, suggesting private repertoires in all groups.

The cDNA was produced through 5'RACE with 10-nucleotide random UMIs. TCRdb redid the calling of the 5' RACE reads with MiXCR, one entry per CDR3 protein. The data show about 30,000 distinct CDR3 sequences, 9% to 15% seen once. The group of healthy controls was made up of people who were blood bank volunteers in Maryland, USA. The CDR3 extends over 13 amino acids. V lost 2 bases, J lost 5 bases, and 9 bases lay in between. As for this clonotype: The antigen is not known.

The sample taken for sequencing was PBMCs. The TCR comes from a man aged 55 to 70 in good health. The V call is TRBV12-3 or TRBV12-4, the J call TRBJ2-5; D not resolved. This CDR3 reads CASSLSFLETQYF. CDR3 coding DNA: TGTGCCAGCAGTTTAAGTTTTCTCGAGACCCAGTACTTC.